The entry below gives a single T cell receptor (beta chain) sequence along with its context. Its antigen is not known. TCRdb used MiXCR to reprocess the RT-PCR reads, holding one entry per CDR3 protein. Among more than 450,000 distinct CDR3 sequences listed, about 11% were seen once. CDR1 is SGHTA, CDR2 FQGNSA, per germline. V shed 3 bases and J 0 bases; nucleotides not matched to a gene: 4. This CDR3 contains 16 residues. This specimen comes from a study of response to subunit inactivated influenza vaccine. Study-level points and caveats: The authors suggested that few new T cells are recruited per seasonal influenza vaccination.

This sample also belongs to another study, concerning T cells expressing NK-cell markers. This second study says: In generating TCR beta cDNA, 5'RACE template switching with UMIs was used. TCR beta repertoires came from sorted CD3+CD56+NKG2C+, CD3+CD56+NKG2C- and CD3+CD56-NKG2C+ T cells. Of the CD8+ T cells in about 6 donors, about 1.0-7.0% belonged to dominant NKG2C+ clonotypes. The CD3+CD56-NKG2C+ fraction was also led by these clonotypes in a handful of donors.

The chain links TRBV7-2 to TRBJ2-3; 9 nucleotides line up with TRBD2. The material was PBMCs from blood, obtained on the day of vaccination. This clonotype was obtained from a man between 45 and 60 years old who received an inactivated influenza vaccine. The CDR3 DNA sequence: TGTGCCAGCAGCTTCACGGCGGGAGGGAGCACAGATACGCAGTATTTT. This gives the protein CASSFTAGGSTDTQYF.